This entry describes one TCR beta chain. Per the germline V gene, CDR1 is SGHTA and CDR2 is FQGNSA. Trimming left V 4 bases short and J 7 bases short, with 16 bases between. The CDR3 runs to 15 residues. The sample comes from a study of blood T cells in healthy people across ages. Caucasian, healthy and from Russia, the donors were aged between about 6 and 90. With a J-beta primer mix and a sample-barcoded 5' primer, a second PCR ran roughly 7 to 11 cycles. Every single cDNA molecule received a tag from a template-switch adaptor with 12 random nucleotides. TCRdb re-analysed the 5' RACE reads in MiXCR, keeping a single row per CDR3 protein. The table lists approximately 800,000 distinct CDR3 sequences, under 40% of them singletons.

The V call is TRBV7-2, the J call TRBJ1-4, with D possibly being TRBD1 (5 bases). Specimen: blood. The clonotype was recovered from a man between 18 and 35 years old in good health. This CDR3 is CASSYETVGGEKLFF. The DNA for the CDR3 is TGTGCCAGCAGCTATGAGACAGTTGGAGGTGAAAAACTGTTTTTT. The complete variable domain, with remaining parts taken from reference TRBV7-2 and TRBJ1-4, reads GAGVSQSPSNKVTEKGKDVELRCDPISGHTALYWYRQSLGQGLEFLIYFQGNSAPDKSGLPSDRFSAERTGGSVSTLTIQRTQQEDSAVYLCASSYETVGGEKLFFGSGTQLSVL.